Listed below are T cell receptor beta chains from one sample, sequenced in a study of blood T cells in healthy people across ages. Using its own MiXCR run on the 5' RACE reads, TCRdb lists one record per CDR3 protein. Among 1,800,000 or so distinct CDR3 sequences listed, 35% to 50% were seen once. Material for sequencing was blood. The origin of the receptors is a human donor in good health. CDR3s include the opening cysteine and the closing phenylalanine or tryptophan. Fields, in order: clone size, D gene, V gene, J gene, CDR3 DNA, CDR3 protein. A D gene is named only where the DNA matches it firmly. Clone size is given for some rows only: seen once, a few or many times, or a class if the clone is expanded.

size: -; D: TRBD1; V: TRBV29-1; J: TRBJ1-2; DNA: TGCAGCGTCCCCGGGACAGGGCTCTATGGCTACACCTTC; CDR3: CSVPGTGLYGYTF
size: -; D: -; V: TRBV5-5; J: TRBJ1-6; DNA: TGTGCCAGCAGCTTGTCGGGACACGAGAATTCACCCCTCCACTTT; CDR3: CASSLSGHENSPLHF
size: few; D: -; V: TRBV27; J: TRBJ2-7; DNA: TGTGCCAGCAGTTCCCGAGGGAGAGGCTACGAGCAGTACTTC; CDR3: CASSSRGRGYEQYF
size: -; D: TRBD2; V: TRBV9; J: TRBJ2-4; DNA: TGTGCCAGCAGCCCCCAACCGGGACTAGCGAACAATGAGCAGTACTTC; CDR3: CASSPQPGLANNEQYF
size: -; D: -; V: TRBV6-1; J: TRBJ2-7; DNA: TGTGCCAGCAAGGACCCCCCATCGAGGCAGGGGAACTACGAGCAGTACTTC; CDR3: CASKDPPSRQGNYEQYF
size: -; D: -; V: TRBV2; J: TRBJ2-6; DNA: TGTGCCAGCAGTGAACTAGGGGCGATAAGCTCTGGGGCCAACGTCCTGACTTTC; CDR3: CASSELGAISSGANVLTF
size: once; D: -; V: TRBV29-1; J: TRBJ2-1; DNA: TGCAGCGTTCGAGTGAATGAGCAGTTCTTC; CDR3: CSVRVNEQFF
size: -; D: TRBD1; V: TRBV15; J: TRBJ1-2; DNA: TGTGCCACCAGCAGGGACAGGAGGCATGGCTACACCTTC; CDR3: CATSRDRRHGYTF
size: -; D: -; V: TRBV6-6; J: TRBJ1-2; DNA: TGTGCCAGCAGTTACCAAGGCCCCACCATTGGAGATGGCTACACCTTC; CDR3: CASSYQGPTIGDGYTF
size: -; D: -; V: TRBV9; J: TRBJ2-7; DNA: TGTGCCAGCAGCGTAGATGGGGTAGGCAACGAGCAGTACTTC; CDR3: CASSVDGVGNEQYF
size: few; D: -; V: TRBV2; J: TRBJ1-6; DNA: TGTGCCAGCAGTGAACAGGGGTTAAGATCCTATAATTCACCCCTCCACTTT; CDR3: CASSEQGLRSYNSPLHF
size: -; D: TRBD1; V: TRBV11-1; J: TRBJ2-5; DNA: TGTGCCAGCAGCCAAGGGACAGATTGGGAGCAGTACTTC; CDR3: CASSQGTDWEQYF
size: few; D: -; V: TRBV7-6; J: TRBJ1-2; DNA: TGTGCCAGCAGCCGCTTTGGGACGGGCTATGGCTGCACCTTC; CDR3: CASSRFGTGYGCTF
size: few; D: -; V: TRBV29-1; J: TRBJ1-4; DNA: TGCAGCGTTGAAGATTGGGGTTATGAAAAACTGTTTTTT; CDR3: CSVEDWGYEKLFF
size: -; D: -; V: TRBV25-1; J: TRBJ2-1; DNA: TGTGCCAGCAGTGAATTTAGGAACAATGAGCAGTTCTTC; CDR3: CASSEFRNNEQFF
size: -; D: -; V: TRBV29-1; J: TRBJ2-1; DNA: TGCAGCGTTGAACCGATTACTTACAATGAGCAGTTCTTC; CDR3: CSVEPITYNEQFF
size: few; D: -; V: TRBV6-2/TRBV6-3; J: TRBJ1-1; DNA: TGTGCCAGCACCCAGGGCCGATACACTGAAGCTTTCTTT; CDR3: CASTQGRYTEAFF
size: few; D: TRBD2; V: TRBV12-3/TRBV12-4; J: TRBJ2-1; DNA: TGTGCCAGCAGTGGCCCAGCGGGGGGTTACAATGAGCAGTTCTTC; CDR3: CASSGPAGGYNEQFF
size: -; D: TRBD1; V: TRBV7-2; J: TRBJ1-5; DNA: TGTGCCAGCAGCATGGGGACAGGGATAGGTCAGCCCCAGCATTTT; CDR3: CASSMGTGIGQPQHF
size: -; D: TRBD2; V: TRBV7-2; J: TRBJ2-1; DNA: TGTGCCAGCAGCTTAGAGGTTAGCGGGAGCTCCTACAATGAGCAGTTCTTC; CDR3: CASSLEVSGSSYNEQFF
size: -; D: TRBD2; V: TRBV9; J: TRBJ2-7; DNA: TGTGCCAGCAGCGCCGGGACTAGCAGGGATTACGAGCAGTACTTC; CDR3: CASSAGTSRDYEQYF
size: few; D: -; V: TRBV28; J: TRBJ1-1; DNA: TGTGCCAGCAGTGGGGCCTTCCCGCTAAAAGCTTTCTTT; CDR3: CASSGAFPLKAFF
size: -; D: TRBD1; V: TRBV7-2; J: TRBJ1-2; DNA: TGTGCCAGCAGCTTAGGAGCGGACAGGGGGGGCCATGGCTACACCTTC; CDR3: CASSLGADRGGHGYTF
size: -; D: TRBD1; V: TRBV7-6; J: TRBJ1-1; DNA: TGTGCCAGCAGAGCGACAGGGTCCTCTGAAGCTTTCTTT; CDR3: CASRATGSSEAFF
size: -; D: TRBD1; V: TRBV6-1; J: TRBJ1-2; DNA: TGTGCCAGCAGTCCGAGTCCCGGGACAGGGGTAGGCCCTGGCTATGGCTACACCTTC; CDR3: CASSPSPGTGVGPGYGYTF
size: -; D: -; V: TRBV5-6; J: TRBJ1-1; DNA: TGTGCCAGCAGCTTGGGGGCGGAGGGCATGAACACTGAAGCTTTCTTT; CDR3: CASSLGAEGMNTEAFF
size: -; D: -; V: TRBV9; J: TRBJ1-3; DNA: TGTGCCAGCGGGGGGGCCCTCTCTGGAAACACCATATATTTT; CDR3: CASGGALSGNTIYF
size: few; D: TRBD1; V: TRBV6-1; J: TRBJ1-5; DNA: TGTGCCAGCAGGTCCGGGACAGGGGGCAATCAGCCCCAGCATTTT; CDR3: CASRSGTGGNQPQHF
size: -; D: -; V: TRBV4-1; J: TRBJ1-1; DNA: TGCGCCAGCAGCCCGTCAGTACATGAAGCTTTCTTT; CDR3: CASSPSVHEAFF
size: -; D: -; V: TRBV27; J: TRBJ2-7; DNA: TGTGCCAGCAGTTTAAGTACAGGGCCCTACGAGCAGTACTTC; CDR3: CASSLSTGPYEQYF
size: few; D: TRBD1; V: TRBV20-1; J: TRBJ2-7; DNA: TGCAGTGCTAGGCAAATCCCGGGACAGGGAGCCTACGAGCAGTACTTC; CDR3: CSARQIPGQGAYEQYF
size: once; D: TRBD2; V: TRBV7-3; J: TRBJ2-3; DNA: TGTGCCAGCAGCTTCTTAGCGGGGGCGGGTACAGATACGCAGTATTTT; CDR3: CASSFLAGAGTDTQYF
size: once; D: TRBD1; V: TRBV5-1; J: TRBJ2-5; DNA: TGCGCCAGCAGCTTAATGCCAGGGACAGGGGAAGAGACCCAGTACTTC; CDR3: CASSLMPGTGEETQYF
size: -; D: -; V: TRBV5-1; J: TRBJ2-5; DNA: TGCGCCAGCAGTCAATCAATATGCCAAGAGACCCAGTACTTC; CDR3: CASSQSICQETQYF
size: -; D: -; V: TRBV20-1; J: TRBJ2-5; DNA: TGCAGTGCTAGGGACCCCTGGGTCCAAGAGACCCAGTACTTC; CDR3: CSARDPWVQETQYF
size: few; D: TRBD1; V: TRBV29-1; J: TRBJ2-3; DNA: TGCAGCCTTGTCGACCCGACAGGGACGAGCACAGATACGCAGTATTTT; CDR3: CSLVDPTGTSTDTQYF
size: few; D: -; V: TRBV12-3/TRBV12-4; J: TRBJ2-2; DNA: TGTGCCAGCAGGCTAGCCCTGCCCGGGGAGCTGTTTTTT; CDR3: CASRLALPGELFF
size: few; D: -; V: TRBV15; J: TRBJ2-7; DNA: TGTGCCACCAGCAGAGGACGGGGCGACTACGAGCAGTACTTC; CDR3: CATSRGRGDYEQYF
size: -; D: TRBD2; V: TRBV2; J: TRBJ2-5; DNA: TGTGCCAGCAGTGATACTAGCGGGGGGGCCGGAGAGACCCAGTACTTC; CDR3: CASSDTSGGAGETQYF
size: few; D: TRBD1; V: TRBV10-3; J: TRBJ1-2; DNA: TGTGCCATCCCAACGCCTTTTTTAGGAGGACAGGGATATGGCTACACCTTC; CDR3: CAIPTPFLGGQGYGYTF
size: -; D: TRBD1; V: TRBV11-1; J: TRBJ1-1; DNA: TGTGCCAGCAGTACAGGGGGTTTTGAAGCTTTCTTT; CDR3: CASSTGGFEAFF
size: few; D: -; V: TRBV7-9; J: TRBJ2-5; DNA: TGTGCCATCCTTCACCGGGAGACCCAGTACTTC; CDR3: CAILHRETQYF
size: few; D: -; V: TRBV28; J: TRBJ2-3; DNA: TGTGCCAGCAGTTCCCATTACTGGGGCACAGATACGCAGTATTTT; CDR3: CASSSHYWGTDTQYF
size: -; D: TRBD1; V: TRBV9; J: TRBJ1-1; DNA: TGTGCCAGCAAACCCGGGACAGCTGGCGAAGCTTTCTTT; CDR3: CASKPGTAGEAFF
size: -; D: -; V: TRBV28; J: TRBJ2-1; DNA: TGTGCCAGCAGTTTTATAAACTACAATGAGCAGTTCTTC; CDR3: CASSFINYNEQFF
size: -; D: -; V: TRBV20-1; J: TRBJ2-1; DNA: TGCAGTGCTCAATCCGGGACGGTCTCCTACAATGAGCAGTTCTTC; CDR3: CSAQSGTVSYNEQFF